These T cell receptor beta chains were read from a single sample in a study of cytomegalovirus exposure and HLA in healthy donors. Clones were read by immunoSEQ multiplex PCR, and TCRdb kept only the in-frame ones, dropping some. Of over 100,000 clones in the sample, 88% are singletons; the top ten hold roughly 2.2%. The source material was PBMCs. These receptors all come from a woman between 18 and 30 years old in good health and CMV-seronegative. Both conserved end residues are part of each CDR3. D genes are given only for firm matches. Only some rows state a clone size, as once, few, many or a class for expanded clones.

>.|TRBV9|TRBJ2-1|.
TGTGCCAGCAGACCCCAGGATACTTACAATGAGCAGTTCTTC
CASRPQDTYNEQFF
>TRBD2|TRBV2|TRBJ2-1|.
TGTGCCAGCAGTGTTACAAGCGGGGGGGCCCTCGAGCAGTTCTTC
CASSVTSGGALEQFF
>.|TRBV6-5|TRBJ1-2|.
TGTGCCAGCAGGTTACAGCCTAACTATGGCTACACCTTC
CASRLQPNYGYTF
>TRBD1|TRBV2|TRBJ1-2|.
TGTGCCAGCAGTGACCAGACAGGGGGTTATTATGGCTACACCTTC
CASSDQTGGYYGYTF
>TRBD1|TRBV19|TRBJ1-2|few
TGTGCCAGTGGGACAGGGGGATCCTATGGCTACACCTTC
CASGTGGSYGYTF
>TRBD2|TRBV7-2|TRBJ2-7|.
TGTGCCAGCAGCACACTAGCGGGAGGTTCCTACGAGCAGTACTTC
CASSTLAGGSYEQYF
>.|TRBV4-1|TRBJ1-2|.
TGCGCCAGCAGCCAAGTAGAAGGGACATCCACCTTC
CASSQVEGTSTF
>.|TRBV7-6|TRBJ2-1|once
TGTGCCAGCAGCTCACAGGGATCCGAGCAGTTCTTC
CASSSQGSEQFF
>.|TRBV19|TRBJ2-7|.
TGTGCCAGTAGTAGGGGCATGGTGGGCCCCACCTACGAGCAGTACTTC
CASSRGMVGPTYEQYF
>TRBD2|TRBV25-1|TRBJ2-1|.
TGTGCCAGCAGTCAATTCGAACTAGCGGGGTTCCTGGTCTTC
CASSQFELAGFLVF
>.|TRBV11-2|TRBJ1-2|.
TGTGCCAGCAGCTTAGGTGCCCTTGGAGAAACCTATGGCTACACCTTC
CASSLGALGETYGYTF
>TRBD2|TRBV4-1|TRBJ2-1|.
TGCGCCAGCAGCCAAACGGGACTAGGGTCCTACAATGAGCAGTTCTTC
CASSQTGLGSYNEQFF
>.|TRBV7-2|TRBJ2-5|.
TGTGCCAGCAGCTTAGGTCCAGGTCAAGGAGAGACCCAGTACTTC
CASSLGPGQGETQYF
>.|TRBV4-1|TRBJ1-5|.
TGCGCCAGCAGCCAAGATAACAGGGAAATATATCAGCCCCAGCATTTT
CASSQDNREIYQPQHF
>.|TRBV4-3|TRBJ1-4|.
TGCGCCAGCAGCCAAATTAAACAGGGATCGAACGAAAAACTGTTTTTT
CASSQIKQGSNEKLFF
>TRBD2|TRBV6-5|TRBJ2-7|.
TGTGCCAGCAGCTCTCGACTAGCCGGATTGGACGAGCAGTACTTC
CASSSRLAGLDEQYF
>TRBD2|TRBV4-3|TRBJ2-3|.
TGCGCCAGCAGCAGACTAGCGGGAGAGGATACGCAGTATTTT
CASSRLAGEDTQYF
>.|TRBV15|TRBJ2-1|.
TGTGCTACCAGCGCTCGACTACGCAGCTCCTACAATGAGCAGTTCTTC
CATSARLRSSYNEQFF
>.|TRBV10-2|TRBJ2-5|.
TGCGCCAGCAGTGAGTCCGGGAGCCAAGAGACCCAGTACTTC
CASSESGSQETQYF
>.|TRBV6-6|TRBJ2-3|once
TGTGCCGGCTCTGGCGGGAGCACAGATACGCAGTATTTT
CAGSGGSTDTQYF
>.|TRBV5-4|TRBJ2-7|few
TGTGCCAGCAGCTTGGTCAGGGGCGACAACGAGCAGTACTTC
CASSLVRGDNEQYF
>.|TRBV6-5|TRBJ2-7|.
TGTGCCAGCAGCCTTAGCGGCTCCTCCTACGAGCAGTACTTC
CASSLSGSSYEQYF
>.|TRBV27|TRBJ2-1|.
TGTGCCAGCAGTTTATCGATAGCCCCCAATGAGCAGTTCTTC
CASSLSIAPNEQFF
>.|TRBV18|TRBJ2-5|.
TGTGCCAGCTCACCACCGGAGCGAGAGACCCAGTACTTC
CASSPPERETQYF